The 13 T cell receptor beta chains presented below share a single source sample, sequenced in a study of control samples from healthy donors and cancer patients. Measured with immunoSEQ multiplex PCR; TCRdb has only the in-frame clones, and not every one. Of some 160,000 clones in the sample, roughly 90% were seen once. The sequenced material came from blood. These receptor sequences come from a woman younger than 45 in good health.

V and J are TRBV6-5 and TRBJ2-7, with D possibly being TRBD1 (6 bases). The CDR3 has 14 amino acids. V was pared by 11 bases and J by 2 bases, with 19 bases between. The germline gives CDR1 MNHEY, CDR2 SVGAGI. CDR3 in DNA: TGTGCCGTCGGCCAGGGACACGGGGCCTACGAGCAGTACTTC. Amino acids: CAVGQGHGAYEQYF.

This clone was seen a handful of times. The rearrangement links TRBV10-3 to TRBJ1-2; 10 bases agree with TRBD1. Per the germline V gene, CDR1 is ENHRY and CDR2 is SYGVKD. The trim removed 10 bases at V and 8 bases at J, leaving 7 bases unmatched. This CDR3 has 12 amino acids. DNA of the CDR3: TGTGCCACCAGACAGGGGGCGAGGGGCTACACCTTC. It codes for CATRQGARGYTF.

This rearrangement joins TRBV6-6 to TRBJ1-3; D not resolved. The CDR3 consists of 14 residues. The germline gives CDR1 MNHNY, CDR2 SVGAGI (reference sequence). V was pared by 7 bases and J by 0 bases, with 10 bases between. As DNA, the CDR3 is TGTGCCAGCACCGAAGGGAACTCTGGAAACACCATATATTTT. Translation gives CASTEGNSGNTIYF.

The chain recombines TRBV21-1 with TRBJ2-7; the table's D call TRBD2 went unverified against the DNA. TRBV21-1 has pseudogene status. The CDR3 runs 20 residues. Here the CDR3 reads CASSKTRLALIGLCSYEQYF. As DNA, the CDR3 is TGTGCCAGCAGCAAAACCCGACTAGCGCTCATTGGATTGTGCTCCTACGAGCAGTACTTC.

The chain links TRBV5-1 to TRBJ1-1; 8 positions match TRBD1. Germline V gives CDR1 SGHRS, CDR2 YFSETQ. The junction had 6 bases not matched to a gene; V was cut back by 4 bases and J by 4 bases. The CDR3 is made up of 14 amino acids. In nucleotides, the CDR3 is TGCGCCAGCAGCCTCGGGACAGGTATCACTGAAGCTTTCTTT. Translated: CASSLGTGITEAFF. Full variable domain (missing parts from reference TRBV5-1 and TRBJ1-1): KAGVTQTPRYLIKTRGQQVTLSCSPISGHRSVSWYQQTPGQGLQFLFEYFSETQRNKGNFPGRFSGRQFSNSRSEMNVSTLELGDSALYLCASSLGTGITEAFFGQGTRLTVV.

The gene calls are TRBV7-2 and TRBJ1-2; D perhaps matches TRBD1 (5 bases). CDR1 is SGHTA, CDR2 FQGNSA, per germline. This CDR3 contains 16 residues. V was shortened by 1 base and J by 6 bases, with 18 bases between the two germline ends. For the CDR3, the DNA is TGTGCCAGCAGCTTAGGGGGCGGGAGGTCCCCGAATGGCTACACCTTC. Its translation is CASSLGGGRSPNGYTF.

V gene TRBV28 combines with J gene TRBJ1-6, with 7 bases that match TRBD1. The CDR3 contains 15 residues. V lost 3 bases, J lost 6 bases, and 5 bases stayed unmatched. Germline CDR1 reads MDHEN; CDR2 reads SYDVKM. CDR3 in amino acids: CASSLATGPNSPLHF. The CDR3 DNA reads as TGTGCCAGCAGTTTGGCGACAGGGCCTAATTCACCCCTCCACTTT.

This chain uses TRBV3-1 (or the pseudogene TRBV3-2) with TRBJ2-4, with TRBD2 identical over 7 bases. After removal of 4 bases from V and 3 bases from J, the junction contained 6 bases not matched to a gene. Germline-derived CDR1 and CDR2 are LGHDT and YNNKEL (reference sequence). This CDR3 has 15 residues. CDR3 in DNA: TGTGCCAGCAGCCGCGCCTGGGACTACAAAAACATTCAGTACTTC. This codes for CASSRAWDYKNIQYF.

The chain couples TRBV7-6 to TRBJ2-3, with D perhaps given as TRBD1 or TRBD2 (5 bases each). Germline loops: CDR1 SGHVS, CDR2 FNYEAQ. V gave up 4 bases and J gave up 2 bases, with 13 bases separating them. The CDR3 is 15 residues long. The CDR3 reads CASSSEVGPTDTQYF. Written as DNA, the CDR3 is TGTGCCAGCAGCTCCGAAGTGGGACCCACAGATACGCAGTATTTT.

CDR3 nucleotides: TGCGCCAGCAGCTTAGTGGAGGCTTTCTTT. This sequence encodes CASSLVEAFF. The V gene is TRBV5-1, the J gene TRBJ1-1; D call uncertain. The V gene's germline CDR1 is SGHRS and CDR2 YFSETQ. Trimming removed 2 bases from V and 11 bases from J, with 7 bases in between. This CDR3 region has 10 residues. Full variable domain (rest looked up from reference TRBV5-1 and TRBJ1-1): KAGVTQTPRYLIKTRGQQVTLSCSPISGHRSVSWYQQTPGQGLQFLFEYFSETQRNKGNFPGRFSGRQFSNSRSEMNVSTLELGDSALYLCASSLVEAFFGQGTRLTVV.

The CDR3 nucleotides are TGTGCCAGCAGTGATGGGGGACTAGCGGGCCCCAATGAGCAGTTCTTC. Its translation is CASSDGGLAGPNEQFF. The chain combines TRBV6-4 with TRBJ2-1; 12 bases align to TRBD2. J lost 6 bases, V lost 3 bases, and 6 bases had no gene match. The V gene's germline CDR1 is MRHNA and CDR2 SNTAGT. The CDR3 loop spans 16 amino acids.

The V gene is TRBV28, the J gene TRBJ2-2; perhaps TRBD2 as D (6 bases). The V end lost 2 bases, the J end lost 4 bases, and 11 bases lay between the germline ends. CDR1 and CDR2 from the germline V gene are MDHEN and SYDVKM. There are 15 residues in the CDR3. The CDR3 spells CASSLAGWATGELFF. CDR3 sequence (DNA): TGTGCCAGCAGTTTAGCGGGGTGGGCCACCGGGGAGCTGTTTTTT. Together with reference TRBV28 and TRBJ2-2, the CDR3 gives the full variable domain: DVKVTQSSRYLVKRTGEKVFLECVQDMDHENMFWYRQDPGLGLRLIYFSYDVKMKEKGDIPEGYSVSREKKERFSLILESASTNQTSMYLCASSLAGWATGELFFGEGSRLTVL.

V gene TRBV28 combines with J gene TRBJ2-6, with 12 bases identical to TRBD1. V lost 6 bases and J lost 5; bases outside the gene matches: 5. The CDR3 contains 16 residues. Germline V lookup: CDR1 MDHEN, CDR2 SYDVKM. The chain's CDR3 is CASRPGQGAWANVLTF. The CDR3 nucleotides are TGTGCCAGCAGACCGGGACAGGGGGCCTGGGCCAACGTCCTGACTTTC.